This T cell receptor (beta chain) was identified during a study of T-cell memory formation after mild COVID-19. Overall study: Across donors, TCR clusters were largely donor specific.

V was pared by 6 bases and J by 7 bases, with 10 bases between. This CDR3 has 11 residues. CDR1 is MNHEY and CDR2 is SVGAGI in the germline V gene. Regarding this clonotype: The antigen remains unidentified.

Study outcomes and limitations: Some clones that responded were present in memory (sampled pre-infection), which suggests cross-reactive memory joined.

Using its own MiXCR run on the 5' RACE reads, TCRdb lists one record per CDR3 protein. The sample yields 150,000 or so distinct CDR3 sequences, 25% to 40% seen once. The chain joins TRBV6-5 to TRBJ2-7; D is perhaps TRBD2 (5 bases). Sequencing was performed on PBMCs or a T cell subset sorted from them (not recorded which). The clonotype originates from an adult woman who had mild COVID-19 (a few samples of this study predate the infection). Cell type and time point are not known. The CDR3 DNA sequence: TGTGCCAGCAGGGGCGGACTGGAGCAGTACTTC. This translates into CASRGGLEQYF.